Below, 3 T cell receptor beta chains from the same sample are listed, as sequenced in a study of T cells of healthy individuals. TCRdb analysed the 5' RACE reads with MiXCR anew, one entry per CDR3 protein. The sample lists approximately 100,000 distinct CDR3 sequences, 15% to 20% seen once, with approximately 6% in the top ten. These receptors came from a human donor in good health.

With respect to this clonotype: One base away lies a much larger clone, so this may be a sequencing read error. The chain combines TRBV3-1 with TRBJ1-4; D is undetermined. The germline V gene encodes CDR1 LGHDT and CDR2 YNNKEL (reference sequence). This CDR3 spans 14 amino acids. V was clipped by 1 base and J by 5 bases, with 8 bases between them. The CDR3 region has the DNA TGTGCCAGCAGCCAAGGGGTCGGAAATGAAAAACTGTTTTTT. Protein: CASSQGVGNEKLFF.

This clonotype appeared a few times. J is TRBJ1-1 and V is TRBV7-2, with TRBD1 matching over 8 bases. Germline CDR1 and CDR2: SGHTA and FQGNSA. The CDR3 sequence is 14 residues long. V dropped 3 bases and J dropped 5; count of bases not matched to a gene: 5. The CDR3 nucleotides read TGTGCCAGCAGCTTCTCAGGGGACAGGACTGAAGCTTTCTTT. Translation gives CASSFSGDRTEAFF.

The J gene is TRBJ1-4, the V gene TRBV2; D is unresolved. This CDR3 region has 13 residues. The V and J ends lost 6 bases and 8 bases respectively, with 13 bases between them. Germline assignment: CDR1 SNHLY and CDR2 FYNNEI. This chain's CDR3 is CASSQRSWEKLFF. For the CDR3, the DNA is TGTGCCAGCAGCCAACGGAGTTGGGAAAAACTGTTTTTT.